The entry below describes one T cell receptor (beta chain). The sample belongs to a study of blood T cell repertoires in COVID-19. Study as a whole: The samples span acute and convalescent COVID-19 from the United States, Italy and Spain.

TCRdb keeps only in-frame clones here, not all; method: immunoSEQ multiplex PCR. The sample has 160,000 or so clones, approximately 86% seen once. Sequencing was performed on peripheral blood. This clonotype was obtained from a woman aged 55-69 years who had recovered from COVID-19.

CDR3 DNA sequence: TGCGCCAGCAGCCAAGATCCAGGTTATCGCACAGATACGCAGTATTTT. It yields the protein CASSQDPGYRTDTQYF. The chain carries TRBV4-1 and TRBJ2-3; no reliable D call. Germline V gene sequence: CDR1 MGHRA, CDR2 YSYEKL. This CDR3 has 16 amino acids. Trimming cost V 0 bases and J 1 base, with 11 bases left between them.